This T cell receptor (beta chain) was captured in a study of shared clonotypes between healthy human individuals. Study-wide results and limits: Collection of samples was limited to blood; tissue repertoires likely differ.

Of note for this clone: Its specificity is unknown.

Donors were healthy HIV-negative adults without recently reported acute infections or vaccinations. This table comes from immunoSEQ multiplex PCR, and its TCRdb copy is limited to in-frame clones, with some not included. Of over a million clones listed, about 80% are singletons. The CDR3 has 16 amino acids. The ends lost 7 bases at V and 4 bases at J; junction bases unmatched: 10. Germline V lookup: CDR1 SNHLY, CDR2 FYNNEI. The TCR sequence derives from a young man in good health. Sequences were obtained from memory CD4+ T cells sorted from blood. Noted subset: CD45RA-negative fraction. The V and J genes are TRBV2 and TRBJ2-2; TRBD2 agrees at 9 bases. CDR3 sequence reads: CASTEGRTSATGELFF. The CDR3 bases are TGTGCCAGCACTGAGGGCCGGACTAGCGCCACCGGGGAGCTGTTTTTT. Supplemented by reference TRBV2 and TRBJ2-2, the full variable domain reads EPEVTQTPSHQVTQMGQEVILRCVPISNHLYFYWYRQILGQKVEFLVSFYNNEISEKSEIFDDQFSVERPDGSNFTLKIRSTKLEDSAMYFCASTEGRTSATGELFFGEGSRLTVL.